This record concerns one T cell receptor (beta chain) sequence. Its matching antigen is unknown. Under the ViraFEST assay, PBMC were stimulated with viral peptide pools so that antigen-specific CD4+ T cells expanded. Sequencing was performed afterwards. The culture ran for roughly 10 days before CD4+ T cells were isolated. The person had PCR-confirmed SARS-CoV-2 infection between March and December 2020. HIV-1 Nef peptides, pooled, formed the negative control culture. This record comes from a study of vaccination effects on CD4 cells after COVID-19. Study overall: Participants received two doses of either the BNT162b2 or mRNA-1273 vaccine.

Findings and caveats of the study: The study dataset contains few convalescent patients and includes no early post-infection timepoints. In convalescent patients, vaccine-induced clones largely differed from infection-induced clones.

Using immunoSEQ multiplex PCR, the repertoire was profiled, and TCRdb retains in-frame clones only, with some absent. The data hold roughly 70,000 clones, with more than 65% observed a single time. Looked up from germline, CDR1 is SGHRS and CDR2 is YFSETQ. Trimming removed 4 bases from V and 1 base from J, with 8 bases in between. CDR3 size: 13 residues. Sequenced material: CD4+ T cells from PBMCs cultured with HIV peptides, taken before COVID-19 vaccination. Subset here: HIV-1 Nef peptide pool negative control/reference culture. The chain employs TRBV5-1 and TRBJ1-2; TRBD1 is a possible D gene (6 bases). The TCR was taken from a human donor who had a prior SARS-CoV-2 infection. DNA for the CDR3: TGCGCCAGCAGCCAGGACAGTAACTATGGCTACACCTTC. It encodes CASSQDSNYGYTF.